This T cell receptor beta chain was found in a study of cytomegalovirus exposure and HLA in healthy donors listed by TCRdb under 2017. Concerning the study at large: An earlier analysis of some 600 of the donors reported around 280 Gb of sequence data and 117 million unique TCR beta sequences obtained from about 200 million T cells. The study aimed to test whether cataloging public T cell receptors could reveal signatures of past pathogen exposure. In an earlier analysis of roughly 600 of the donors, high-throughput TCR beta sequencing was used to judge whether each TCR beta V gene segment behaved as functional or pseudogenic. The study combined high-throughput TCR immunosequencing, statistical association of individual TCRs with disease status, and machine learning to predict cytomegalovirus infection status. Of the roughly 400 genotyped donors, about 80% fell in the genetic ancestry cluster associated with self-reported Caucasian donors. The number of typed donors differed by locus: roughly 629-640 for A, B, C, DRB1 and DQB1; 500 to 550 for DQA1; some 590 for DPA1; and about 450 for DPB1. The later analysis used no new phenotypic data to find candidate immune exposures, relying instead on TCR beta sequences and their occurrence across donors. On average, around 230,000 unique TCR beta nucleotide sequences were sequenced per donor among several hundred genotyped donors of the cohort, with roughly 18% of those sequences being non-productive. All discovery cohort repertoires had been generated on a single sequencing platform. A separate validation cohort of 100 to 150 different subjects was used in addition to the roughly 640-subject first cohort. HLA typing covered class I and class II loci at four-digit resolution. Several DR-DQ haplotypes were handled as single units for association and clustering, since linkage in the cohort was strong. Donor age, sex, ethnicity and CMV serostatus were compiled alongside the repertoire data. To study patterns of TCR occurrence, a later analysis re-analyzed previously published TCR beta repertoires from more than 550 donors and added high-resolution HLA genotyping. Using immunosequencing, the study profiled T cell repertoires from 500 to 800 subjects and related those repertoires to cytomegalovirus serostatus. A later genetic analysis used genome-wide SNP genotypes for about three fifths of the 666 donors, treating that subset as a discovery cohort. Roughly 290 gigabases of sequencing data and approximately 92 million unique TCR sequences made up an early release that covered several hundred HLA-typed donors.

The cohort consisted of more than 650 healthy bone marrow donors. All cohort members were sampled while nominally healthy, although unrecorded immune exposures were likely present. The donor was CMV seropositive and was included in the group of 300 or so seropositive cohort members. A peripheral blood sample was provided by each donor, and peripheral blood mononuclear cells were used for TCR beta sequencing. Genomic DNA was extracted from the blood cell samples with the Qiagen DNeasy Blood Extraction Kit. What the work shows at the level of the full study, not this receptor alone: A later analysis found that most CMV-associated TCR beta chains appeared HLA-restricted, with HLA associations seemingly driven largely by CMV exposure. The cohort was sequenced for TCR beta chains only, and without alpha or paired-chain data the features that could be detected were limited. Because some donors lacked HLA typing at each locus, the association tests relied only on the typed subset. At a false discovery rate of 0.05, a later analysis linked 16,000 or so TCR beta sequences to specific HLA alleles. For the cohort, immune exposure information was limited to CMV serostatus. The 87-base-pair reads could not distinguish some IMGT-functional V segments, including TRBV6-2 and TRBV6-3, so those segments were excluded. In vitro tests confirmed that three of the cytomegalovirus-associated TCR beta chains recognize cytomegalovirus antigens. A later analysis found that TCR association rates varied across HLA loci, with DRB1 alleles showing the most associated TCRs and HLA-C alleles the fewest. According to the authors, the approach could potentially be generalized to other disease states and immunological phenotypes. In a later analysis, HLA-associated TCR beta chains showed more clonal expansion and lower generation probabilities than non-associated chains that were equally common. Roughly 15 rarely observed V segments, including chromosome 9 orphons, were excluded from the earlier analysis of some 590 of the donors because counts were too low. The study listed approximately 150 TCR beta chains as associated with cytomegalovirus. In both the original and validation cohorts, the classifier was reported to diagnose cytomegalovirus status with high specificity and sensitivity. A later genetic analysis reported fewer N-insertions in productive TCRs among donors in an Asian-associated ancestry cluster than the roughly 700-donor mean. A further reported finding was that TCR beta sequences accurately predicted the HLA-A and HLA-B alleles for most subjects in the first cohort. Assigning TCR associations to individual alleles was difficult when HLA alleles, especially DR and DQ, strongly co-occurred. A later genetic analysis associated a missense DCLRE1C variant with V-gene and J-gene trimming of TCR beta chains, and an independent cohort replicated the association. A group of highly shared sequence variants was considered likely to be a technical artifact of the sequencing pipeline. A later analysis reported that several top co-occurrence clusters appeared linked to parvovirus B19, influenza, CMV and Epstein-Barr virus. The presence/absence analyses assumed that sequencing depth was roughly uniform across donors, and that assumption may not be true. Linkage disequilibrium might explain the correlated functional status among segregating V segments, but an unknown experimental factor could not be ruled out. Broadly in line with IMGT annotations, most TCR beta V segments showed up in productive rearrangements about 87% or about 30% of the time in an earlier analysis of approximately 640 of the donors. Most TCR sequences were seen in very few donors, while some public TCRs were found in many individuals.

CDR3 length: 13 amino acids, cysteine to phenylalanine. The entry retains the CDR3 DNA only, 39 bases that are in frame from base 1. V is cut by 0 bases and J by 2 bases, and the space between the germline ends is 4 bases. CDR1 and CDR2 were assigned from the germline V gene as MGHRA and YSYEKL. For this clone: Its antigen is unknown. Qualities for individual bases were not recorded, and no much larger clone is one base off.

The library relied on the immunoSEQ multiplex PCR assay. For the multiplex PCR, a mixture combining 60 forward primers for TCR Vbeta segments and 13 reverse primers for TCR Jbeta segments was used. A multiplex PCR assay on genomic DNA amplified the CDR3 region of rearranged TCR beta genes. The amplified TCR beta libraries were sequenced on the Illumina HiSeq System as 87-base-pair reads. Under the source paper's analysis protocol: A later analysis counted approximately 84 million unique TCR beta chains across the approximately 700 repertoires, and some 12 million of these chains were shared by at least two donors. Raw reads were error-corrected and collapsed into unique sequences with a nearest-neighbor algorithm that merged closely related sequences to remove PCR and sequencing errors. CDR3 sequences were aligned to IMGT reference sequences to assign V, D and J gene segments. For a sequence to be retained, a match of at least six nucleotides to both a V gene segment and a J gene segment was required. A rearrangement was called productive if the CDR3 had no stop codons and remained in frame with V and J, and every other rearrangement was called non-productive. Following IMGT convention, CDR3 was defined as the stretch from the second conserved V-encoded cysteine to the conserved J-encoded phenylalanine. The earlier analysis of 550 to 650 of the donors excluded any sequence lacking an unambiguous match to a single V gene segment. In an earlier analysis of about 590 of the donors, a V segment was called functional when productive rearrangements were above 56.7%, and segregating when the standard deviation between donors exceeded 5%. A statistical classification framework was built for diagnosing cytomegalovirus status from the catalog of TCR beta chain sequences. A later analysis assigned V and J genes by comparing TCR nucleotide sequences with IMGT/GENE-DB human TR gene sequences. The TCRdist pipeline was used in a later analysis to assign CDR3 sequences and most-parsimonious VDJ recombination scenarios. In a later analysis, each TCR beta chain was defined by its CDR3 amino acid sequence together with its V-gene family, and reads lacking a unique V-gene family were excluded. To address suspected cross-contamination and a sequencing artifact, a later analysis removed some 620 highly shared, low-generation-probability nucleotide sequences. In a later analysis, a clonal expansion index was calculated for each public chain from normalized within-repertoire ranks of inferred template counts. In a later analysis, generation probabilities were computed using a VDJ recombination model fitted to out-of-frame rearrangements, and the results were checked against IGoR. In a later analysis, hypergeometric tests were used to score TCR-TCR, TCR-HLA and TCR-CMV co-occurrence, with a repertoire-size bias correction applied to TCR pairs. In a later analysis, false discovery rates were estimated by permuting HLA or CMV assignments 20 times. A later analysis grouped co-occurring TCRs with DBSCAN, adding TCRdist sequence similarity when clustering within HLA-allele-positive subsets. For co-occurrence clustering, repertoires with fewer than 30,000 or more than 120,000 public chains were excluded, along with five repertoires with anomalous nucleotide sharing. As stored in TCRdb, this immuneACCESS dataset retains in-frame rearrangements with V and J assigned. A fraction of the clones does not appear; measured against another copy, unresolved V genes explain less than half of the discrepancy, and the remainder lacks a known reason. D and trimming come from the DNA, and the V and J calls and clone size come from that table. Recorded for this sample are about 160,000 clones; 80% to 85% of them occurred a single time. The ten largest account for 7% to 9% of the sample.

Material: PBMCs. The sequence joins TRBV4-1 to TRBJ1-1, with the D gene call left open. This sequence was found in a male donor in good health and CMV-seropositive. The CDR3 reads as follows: CASSQESNTEAFF. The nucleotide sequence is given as TGCGCCAGCAGCCAAGAGAGTAACACTGAAGCTTTCTTT.